This is a list of T cell receptor beta chains from one sample in a study of Graves' ophthalmopathy and Graves' hyperthyroidism. TCRdb analysed the multiplex PCR reads with MiXCR anew, one entry per CDR3 protein. Of a few hundred thousand distinct CDR3 sequences in the sample, 35% to 40% were seen once. The sequenced sample was peripheral blood or thyroid tissue (not recorded which). These receptor sequences come from an adult man with Graves' hyperthyroidism. CDR3s include the opening cysteine and the closing phenylalanine or tryptophan. A D gene is named only where the DNA matches it firmly. Some rows mark clone size as missing; the rest say once, few, many or name a class of expanded clone.

TRBJ2-1,TRBV29-1,.,.,TGCAGCGTTGAAAGACAGTTCCTTGTTGTTGAGCAGTTCTTC,CSVERQFLVVEQFF
TRBJ1-6,TRBV29-1,.,.,TGCAGCGTTGGGGATCCCCTCCACTTT,CSVGDPLHF
TRBJ2-5,TRBV6-5,.,TRBD2,TGTGCCAGCAGTTACGGGGGGGAACAGCCCCAGTACTTC,CASSYGGEQPQYF
TRBJ1-1,TRBV5-1,many,TRBD1,TGCGCCAGCAGCCCCCGGGGGACAGGGTCCACTGAAGCTTTCTTT,CASSPRGTGSTEAFF
TRBJ1-1,TRBV11-3,.,.,TGTGCCAGCAGCTTAGATCCTGGGAAGTTGAACACTGAAGCTTTCTTT,CASSLDPGKLNTEAFF
TRBJ1-2,TRBV29-1,many,.,TGCAGCGTTGAAGATTTAAGCTATGGCCACACCTTC,CSVEDLSYGHTF
TRBJ2-7,TRBV20-1,many,.,TGCAGTGCACGGGACTCCATAGCGGTGTACGAGCAGTACTTC,CSARDSIAVYEQYF
TRBJ2-7,TRBV2,.,TRBD1,TGTGCCAGCAGTGGTGAACAGACAGGGTGGGAGCAGTACTTC,CASSGEQTGWEQYF
TRBJ2-7,TRBV9,many,.,TGTGCCAGCAGCGCCGCTAGCGTCTCCTACGAGCAGTACTTC,CASSAASVSYEQYF
TRBJ1-1,TRBV7-9,many,TRBD1,TGTGCCAGCAGCTCGGGACAGGGCTACACTGAAGCTTTCTTT,CASSSGQGYTEAFF
TRBJ1-1,TRBV5-1,once,.,TGTGCCAGCAGCTTAGCTTCCGGGGGCTCCCAGGCAGCTTTCTTT,CASSLASGGSQAAFF
TRBJ1-2,TRBV19,once,TRBD1,TGTGCCAGTAGTATACGGGACAGGGTCGGCTATGGCTACACCTTC,CASSIRDRVGYGYTF
TRBJ2-7,TRBV15,many,.,TGTGCCACCAGCAGAAGGGGCTACGAGCAGTACTTC,CATSRRGYEQYF
TRBJ2-1,TRBV29-1,.,TRBD2,TGCAGCGTTCTTGGGGGAGGGTCCTACAATGAGCAGTTCTTC,CSVLGGGSYNEQFF
TRBJ1-2,TRBV6-5,many,.,TGTGCCAGCAGGGGGCTGGCGGATGGCTACACCTTC,CASRGLADGYTF
TRBJ2-7,TRBV10-2,.,TRBD2,TGCGCCAGCAGGATGGGACTAGCGGGAGAAATATACGAGCAGTACTTC,CASRMGLAGEIYEQYF
TRBJ1-2,TRBV7-3,many,.,TGTGCCAGTGGTTGGGGGCAGAACTATGGCTACACCTTC,CASGWGQNYGYTF
TRBJ1-1,TRBV7-2,many,.,TGTGCCAGCAGCTTATGGAGGAACACTGAAGCTTTCTTT,CASSLWRNTEAFF
TRBJ2-5,TRBV18,.,.,TGTGCCAGCTCACCACGGCGGTACCAAGAGACCCAGTACTTC,CASSPRRYQETQYF
TRBJ1-2,TRBV5-1,many,.,TGCGCCAGCAGCCGCCAGACCCTCTATGGCTACACCTTC,CASSRQTLYGYTF
TRBJ1-3,TRBV29-1,.,TRBD1,TGCAGCGTTGAAGGGGGGACAGGGGGCGGAAACACCATATATTTT,CSVEGGTGGGNTIYF
TRBJ2-7,TRBV4-1,many,TRBD1,TGCGCCAGCAGCCAAGCAGGGGGCACCAGCGAGCAGTACTTC,CASSQAGGTSEQYF
TRBJ2-7,TRBV30,few,.,TGTGCCTGGAGCTGGCAAGCAGGGTCTGACGAGCAGTACTTC,CAWSWQAGSDEQYF
TRBJ2-5,TRBV7-6,.,TRBD2,TGTGCCAGCAGCTTGTACGGGACTAGCGGGATAGAAGAGACCCAGTACTTC,CASSLYGTSGIEETQYF
TRBJ1-4,TRBV20-1,many,.,TGCAGTGCTAGAGAGGACAAGGGTGAAAAACTGTTTTTT,CSAREDKGEKLFF
TRBJ1-5,TRBV12-3/TRBV12-4,many,TRBD1,TGTGCCAGCAGACGGACAGGGGATAGCAATCAGCCCCAGCATTTT,CASRRTGDSNQPQHF
TRBJ1-4,TRBV6-5,.,.,TGTGCCAGCAGTTTCCCCCGGCCCGGGGCACATGAAAAACTGTTTTTT,CASSFPRPGAHEKLFF
TRBJ1-6,TRBV12-3/TRBV12-4,many,.,TGTGCCAGCAGTTTCGCGGGAAATTCACCCCTCCACTTT,CASSFAGNSPLHF
TRBJ1-1,TRBV19,.,TRBD1,TGTGCCAGTAGTATAGATAGTGGCGGGACAGGGGTCATCTACACTGAAGCTTTCTTT,CASSIDSGGTGVIYTEAFF
TRBJ2-7,TRBV5-1,many,.,TGCGCCAGCAGCTCCGGATACGAGCAGTACTTC,CASSSGYEQYF
TRBJ2-2,TRBV20-1,.,TRBD2,TGCAGTGCTAGTCCACTAGCGGGTGGAAACGGGGAGCTGTTTTTT,CSASPLAGGNGELFF
TRBJ2-7,TRBV10-1,many,.,TGCGCCAGCAGTGAGGACAGGCGAAACTACGAGCAGTACTTC,CASSEDRRNYEQYF
TRBJ1-2,TRBV19,.,.,TGTGCCAGTAGTACCCGGACAGAGATTAACTATGGCTACACCTTC,CASSTRTEINYGYTF
TRBJ2-5,TRBV24-1,few,TRBD1,TGTGCCACCAGTGATGCTACAGGGGGACGAGAGACCCAGTACTTC,CATSDATGGRETQYF
TRBJ2-2,TRBV29-1,.,TRBD1,TGCAGCGTTGGGGGGGGGACAGGGGGCTCCGGGGAGCTGTTTTTT,CSVGGGTGGSGELFF
TRBJ1-1,TRBV9,.,.,TGTGCCAGCAGCGTTGGTCAGTATGACACTGAAGCTTTCTTT,CASSVGQYDTEAFF
TRBJ1-2,TRBV13,.,TRBD1,TGTGCCAGCAGCTTTACAGGGGGCAGTAACTATGGCTACATCTTC,CASSFTGGSNYGYIF
TRBJ1-3,TRBV5-5,.,.,TGTGCCAGCAGCCCGAGCGGGCAGATCTCTGGAAACACCATATATTTT,CASSPSGQISGNTIYF
TRBJ1-1,TRBV20-1,few,TRBD1,TGCAGTGCTAGGGTTAAACAGGGGTCGGGCACTGAAGCTTTCTTT,CSARVKQGSGTEAFF
TRBJ2-7,TRBV10-3,once,.,TGTGCCAGCAGTGATGAGGTGGGGCGAGTGTACGAGCAGTACTTC,CASSDEVGRVYEQYF
TRBJ1-5,TRBV12-3/TRBV12-4,many,.,TGTGCCAGCAGTTTAATTCTTCAGAGTAGCAATCAGCCCCAGCATTTT,CASSLILQSSNQPQHF
TRBJ2-7,TRBV5-1,.,.,TGTGCCAGCAGCTTGGATGTGGTCCGAATAGGCGAGCAGTACTTC,CASSLDVVRIGEQYF
TRBJ1-3,TRBV24-1,once,.,TGTGCCACCAGTGATACCGGGACACCTCCTGGAAACATCATATATTTT,CATSDTGTPPGNIIYF
TRBJ1-2,TRBV19,.,.,TGTGCCAGTAGTCCCCACAGGGAGCAAAACTATGGCTACACCTTC,CASSPHREQNYGYTF
TRBJ1-1,TRBV10-2,.,.,TGCGCCAGCAGGCGGTCCGGGGAGAGGACTGAAGATTCCTTT,CASRRSGERTEDSF